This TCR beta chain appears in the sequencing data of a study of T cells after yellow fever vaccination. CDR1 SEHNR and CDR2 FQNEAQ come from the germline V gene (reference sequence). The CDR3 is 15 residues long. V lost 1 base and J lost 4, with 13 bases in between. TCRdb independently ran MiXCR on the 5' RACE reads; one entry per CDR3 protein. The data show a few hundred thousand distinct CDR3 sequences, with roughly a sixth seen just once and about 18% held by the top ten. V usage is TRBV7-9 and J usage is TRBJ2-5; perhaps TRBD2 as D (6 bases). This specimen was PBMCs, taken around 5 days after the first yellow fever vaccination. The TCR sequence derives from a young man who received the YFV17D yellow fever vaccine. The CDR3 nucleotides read TGTGCCAGCAGCTTAGTGCGGGACGGGATAGAGACCCAGTACTTC. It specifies CASSLVRDGIETQYF. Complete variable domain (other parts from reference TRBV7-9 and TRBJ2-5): DTGVSQNPRHKITKRGQNVTFRCDPISEHNRLYWYRQTLGQGPEFLTYFQNEAQLEKSRLLSDRFSAERPKGSFSTLEIQRTEQGDSAMYLCASSLVRDGIETQYFGPGTRLLVL.